A selection of T cell receptor beta chains follows, all from one sample in a study of blood T cell repertoires in COVID-19. Sequencing was performed with immunoSEQ multiplex PCR; in TCRdb, only in-frame clones are kept and a portion is missing. The sample includes a few hundred thousand clones, about nine tenths of them seen just once. Sequencing was performed on PBMCs or T cells enriched from blood (not recorded which). The receptors derive from a woman aged 40 to 49 with acute COVID-19. CDR3s include the opening cysteine and the closing phenylalanine or tryptophan.

V gene: TRBV30; J gene: TRBJ1-5; CDR3 protein: CAWSADSVRPQHF
V gene: TRBV27; J gene: TRBJ2-5; CDR3 protein: CASSFLLAGVETQYF
V gene: TRBV18; J gene: TRBJ1-6; CDR3 protein: CASSPSPTGGGDSPLHF
V gene: TRBV15; J gene: TRBJ1-6; CDR3 protein: CATSRVRHQALHF
V gene: TRBV7-8; J gene: TRBJ2-1; CDR3 protein: CASSLKASGSYNEQFF
V gene: TRBV4-1; J gene: TRBJ2-3; CDR3 protein: CASSQDPAGGPWNTQYF
V gene: TRBV29-1; J gene: TRBJ2-5; CDR3 protein: CSVGVGGTQETQYF
V gene: TRBV10-2; J gene: TRBJ2-7; CDR3 protein: CASMAGWAPAYEQYF
V gene: TRBV18; J gene: TRBJ1-2; CDR3 protein: CASSTGEDGYTF
V gene: TRBV9; J gene: TRBJ2-5; CDR3 protein: CASSEKDRAQETQYF
V gene: TRBV2; J gene: TRBJ1-1; CDR3 protein: CAREVRQLNTEAFF
V gene: TRBV5-1; J gene: TRBJ1-3; CDR3 protein: CASSAEAESSGNTIYF
V gene: TRBV2; J gene: TRBJ1-4; CDR3 protein: CASRTGTGDEKLFF
V gene: TRBV4-1; J gene: TRBJ2-5; CDR3 protein: CASSQEGQGYAETQYF
V gene: TRBV28; J gene: TRBJ2-7; CDR3 protein: CASSPPYGGAGSYEQYF
V gene: TRBV19; J gene: TRBJ1-5; CDR3 protein: CASKSYDSNQPQHF
V gene: TRBV6-5; J gene: TRBJ1-2; CDR3 protein: CASSWSGSGYTF
V gene: TRBV24-1; J gene: TRBJ1-2; CDR3 protein: CATAGGRGGGYGYTF
V gene: TRBV28; J gene: TRBJ1-6; CDR3 protein: CASIPGGSSPLHF
V gene: TRBV5-6; J gene: TRBJ2-3; CDR3 protein: CASSWVSGYTDTQYF
V gene: TRBV6-1; J gene: TRBJ1-1; CDR3 protein: CASSEDRGNTEAFF
V gene: TRBV5-1; J gene: TRBJ1-4; CDR3 protein: CASSLVPTGGEPQLFF
V gene: TRBV29-1; J gene: TRBJ1-2; CDR3 protein: CSVAQGLGYGYTF
V gene: TRBV11-1; J gene: TRBJ2-1; CDR3 protein: CASSLVGQGYNEQFF
V gene: TRBV10-3; J gene: TRBJ2-7; CDR3 protein: CAISESGGTGVEQYF
V gene: TRBV19; J gene: TRBJ2-7; CDR3 protein: CASSRREGRYEQYF
V gene: TRBV4-2; J gene: TRBJ2-6; CDR3 protein: CASSQDQGGGGANVLTF
V gene: TRBV12-3/TRBV12-4; J gene: TRBJ2-1; CDR3 protein: CASGLGLYNEQFF
V gene: TRBV18; J gene: TRBJ2-7; CDR3 protein: CASSSSEDYEQYF
V gene: TRBV6-1; J gene: TRBJ2-5; CDR3 protein: CASSEFVAGGYQETQYF
V gene: TRBV19; J gene: TRBJ1-1; CDR3 protein: CASSIASGIPEAFF
V gene: TRBV4-2; J gene: TRBJ2-3; CDR3 protein: CASSQDVREGRDTQYF
V gene: TRBV11-2; J gene: TRBJ2-7; CDR3 protein: CASSLMGSAGVEQYF
V gene: TRBV12-5; J gene: TRBJ2-1; CDR3 protein: CASGRANEQFF
V gene: TRBV11-2; J gene: TRBJ2-5; CDR3 protein: CASSFTEWETQYF
V gene: TRBV6-5; J gene: TRBJ2-7; CDR3 protein: CASSYSPPQGRGEQYF